The rows below give T cell receptor beta chains drawn from one sample of a study of blood T cell repertoires in COVID-19. Some clones are missing from TCRdb's copy, which holds only in-frame ones; the method was immunoSEQ multiplex PCR. The sample yields 300,000 to 400,000 clones, about nine tenths seen once. The sequencing sample was made of peripheral blood. Source of these receptors: a woman between 45 and 65 years old with COVID-19, enrolled during active disease. Each CDR3 is given with its conserved first and last residue. D genes are given only for firm matches. Rows may omit the clone size; those that give it use once, few, many or a size class.

TRBJ1-2,.,13,TRBV14,.,CASSHWQNYGYTF,TGTGCCAGCAGCCACTGGCAGAACTATGGCTACACCTTC
TRBJ2-7,.,14,TRBV27,TRBD2,CASTGTSGSSEQYF,TGTGCCAGTACCGGGACTAGCGGGAGTAGCGAGCAGTACTTC
TRBJ2-7,.,15,TRBV19,TRBD2,CASSMQLAVSYEQYF,TGTGCCAGTAGTATGCAACTAGCGGTCTCCTACGAGCAGTACTTC
TRBJ1-2,once,18,TRBV18,.,CASSHEQGASSGSYGYTF,TGTGCCAGCTCACATGAACAGGGAGCCTCTTCCGGTAGCTATGGCTACACCTTC
TRBJ1-2,.,13,TRBV19,.,CASSRTVLYGYTF,TGTGCCAGTAGCAGGACAGTTCTATATGGCTACACCTTC
TRBJ1-5,.,16,TRBV27,TRBD1,CASSLGTGGNNQPQHF,TGTGCCAGCAGTTTAGGGACAGGGGGCAATAATCAGCCCCAGCATTTT
TRBJ1-6,.,15,TRBV5-6,TRBD1,CASSSPGQGIPPLHF,TGTGCCAGCAGCTCCCCGGGACAGGGCATTCCACCCCTCCACTTT
TRBJ2-7,.,14,TRBV6-1,.,CASSEAHRSYEQYF,TGTGCCAGCAGTGAAGCTCACAGATCCTACGAGCAGTACTTC
TRBJ2-3,.,14,TRBV5-1,.,CASSDGIRTDTQYF,TGCGCCAGCAGCGACGGGATCCGTACAGATACGCAGTATTTT
TRBJ1-4,.,14,TRBV19,.,CASRRTAGREKLFF,TGTGCCAGTAGACGGACAGCTGGCAGGGAAAAACTGTTTTTT
TRBJ2-7,once,16,TRBV6-4,TRBD1,CASSDSIGQGSYEQYF,TGTGCCAGCAGTGACTCGATTGGACAGGGGTCCTACGAGCAGTACTTC
TRBJ2-1,.,13,TRBV19,.,CASSSTSYNEQFF,TGTGCCAGTAGTAGTACATCCTACAATGAGCAGTTCTTC
TRBJ1-6,.,14,TRBV7-9,.,CATQGQLYNSPLHF,TGTGCCACCCAAGGACAGTTATATAATTCACCCCTCCACTTT
TRBJ1-1,.,18,TRBV18,.,CASSPSSGLGWGNTEAFF,TGTGCCAGCTCACCCTCCTCCGGACTTGGTTGGGGGAACACTGAAGCTTTCTTT
TRBJ2-1,.,12,TRBV24-1,TRBD2,CATRSSGRVMFF,TGTGCCACCAGATCTAGCGGGAGGGTCATGTTCTTC
TRBJ1-1,.,16,TRBV6-5,.,CASSYSRANLNTEAFF,TGTGCCAGCAGTTACTCCAGGGCCAACTTGAACACTGAAGCTTTCTTT
TRBJ2-1,.,17,TRBV4-1,TRBD2,CASSLATSGISYNEQFF,TGCGCCAGCAGCCTAGCGACTAGCGGGATTTCCTACAATGAGCAGTTCTTC
TRBJ1-3,.,16,TRBV19,.,CASSTYSFSSGNTIYF,TGTGCCAGTAGTACCTACAGTTTTTCCTCTGGAAACACCATATATTTT